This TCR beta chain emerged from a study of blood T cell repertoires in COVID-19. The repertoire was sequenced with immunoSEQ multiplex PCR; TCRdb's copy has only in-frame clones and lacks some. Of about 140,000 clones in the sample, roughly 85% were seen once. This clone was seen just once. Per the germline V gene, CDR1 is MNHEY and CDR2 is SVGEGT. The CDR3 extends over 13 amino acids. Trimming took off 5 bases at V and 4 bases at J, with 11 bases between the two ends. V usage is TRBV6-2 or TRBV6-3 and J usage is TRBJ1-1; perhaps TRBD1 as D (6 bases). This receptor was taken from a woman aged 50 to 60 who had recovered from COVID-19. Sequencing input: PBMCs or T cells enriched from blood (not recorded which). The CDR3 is CASSGGASTEAFF. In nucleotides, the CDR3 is TGTGCCAGCAGTGGGGGGGCATCCACTGAAGCTTTCTTT.